These T cell receptor beta chains were read from a single sample in a study of CD8+ T cells in alopecia areata. Only in-frame clones appear in the TCRdb table, and some are missing; sequencing was by immunoSEQ multiplex PCR. The sample comprises 120,000 or so clones, roughly 63% of which are singletons, and 25% to 35% rests with the top ten. The source was CD8+ T cells sorted from blood, collected at week 4, from a patient treated with tofacitinib. These receptors were collected from a human donor with alopecia areata. Each CDR3 is given with its conserved first and last residue. Each record gives: CDR3 protein, V gene, CDR3 length, J gene, D gene. The D gene is left open where the match is weak.

CASSFNSNYGYTF,TRBV11-2,13,TRBJ1-2,.
CASSSTEGNQPQHF,TRBV7-3,14,TRBJ1-5,.
CASSQEDRVSGYTF,TRBV4-2,14,TRBJ1-2,TRBD1
CASSLGRATNYGYTF,TRBV27,15,TRBJ1-2,.
CASSQDSGGEQYF,TRBV4-1,13,TRBJ2-7,TRBD2
CASSTTGMDTEAFF,TRBV2,14,TRBJ1-1,TRBD1
CSVVNLTGIHEQFF,TRBV29-1,14,TRBJ2-1,.
CASSESGLSSYNEQFF,TRBV2,16,TRBJ2-1,.
CASGQGDTEAFF,TRBV6-5,12,TRBJ1-1,.
CASGVSGRWNEQFF,TRBV27,14,TRBJ2-1,.
CAWSLSMNTEAFF,TRBV30,13,TRBJ1-1,.
CASQAAGETQYF,TRBV30,12,TRBJ2-5,.
CAWILGGGLEAFF,TRBV30,13,TRBJ1-1,.
CSVSSPNTGELFF,TRBV29-1,13,TRBJ2-2,.
CASSLLQGMDEQYF,TRBV7-9,14,TRBJ2-7,TRBD1
CASRSSGPNTGELFF,TRBV2,15,TRBJ2-2,TRBD2
CASSPPPVWGYGYTF,TRBV18,15,TRBJ1-2,.
CASSVGQGDYGYTF,TRBV9,14,TRBJ1-2,TRBD1
CASTSGGMGNQPQHF,TRBV19,15,TRBJ1-5,TRBD1
CASSLGLRTGKTHEYF,TRBV7-2,16,TRBJ2-7,TRBD1
CATSLWGEDSGANVLTF,TRBV15,17,TRBJ2-6,.
CASSLVGPLMNTEAFF,TRBV7-6,16,TRBJ1-1,.
CAWSGGGLSYNEQFF,TRBV30,15,TRBJ2-1,TRBD2
CASRGLDRGFINEQFF,TRBV25-1,16,TRBJ2-1,TRBD1
CASRFLQETQYF,TRBV6-7,12,TRBJ2-5,.
CAWSVGQLYTF,TRBV30,11,TRBJ1-2,.
CAWSEGSTEAFF,TRBV30,12,TRBJ1-1,.
CSVDGGTWGHNYGYTF,TRBV29-1,16,TRBJ1-2,.
CASSFGGINQPQHF,TRBV7-9,14,TRBJ1-5,.
CASSDRDYEQYF,TRBV25-1,12,TRBJ2-7,.
CAWRTGQGDTEAFF,TRBV30,14,TRBJ1-1,TRBD1
CARETGGGEAFF,TRBV30,12,TRBJ1-1,TRBD1
CAWSPGTSAVDTQYF,TRBV30,15,TRBJ2-3,TRBD2
CAWIYGNTEAFF,TRBV30,12,TRBJ1-1,.
CASSQPAGDEQYF,TRBV4-1,13,TRBJ2-7,.
CASALGGLPDTQYF,TRBV5-6,14,TRBJ2-3,.
CASSPGTVTGELFF,TRBV27,14,TRBJ2-2,TRBD1
CSVPGQGAQMEGYTF,TRBV29-1,15,TRBJ1-2,TRBD1
CSVDRGDTQYF,TRBV29-1,11,TRBJ2-3,.
CASREQGDYGYTF,TRBV2,13,TRBJ1-2,TRBD1
CSVEVGWTVSYNEQFF,TRBV29-1,16,TRBJ2-1,.
CAWNGPEGTQYF,TRBV30,12,TRBJ2-5,.
CAWSRGNEQFF,TRBV30,11,TRBJ2-1,.
CSDIRAGGPDEQFF,TRBV29-1,14,TRBJ2-1,TRBD2
CASSLGTGGHGYTF,TRBV5-6,14,TRBJ1-2,TRBD1
CASSQESRSNEQFF,TRBV4-1,14,TRBJ2-1,.
CASSSGAGEQYF,TRBV27,12,TRBJ2-7,.
CAWIGETAYNEQFF,TRBV30,14,TRBJ2-1,.
CASSHVESSYEQYF,TRBV7-9,14,TRBJ2-7,.
CSVLRDRGEQYF,TRBV29-1,12,TRBJ2-7,TRBD1
CASSFASKATF,TRBV11-2,11,TRBJ1-2,.
CARKGVYGYTF,TRBV2,11,TRBJ1-2,.
CSVLHYEQYF,TRBV29-1,10,TRBJ2-7,.
CASSLDRDMNTEAFF,TRBV5-4,15,TRBJ1-1,.